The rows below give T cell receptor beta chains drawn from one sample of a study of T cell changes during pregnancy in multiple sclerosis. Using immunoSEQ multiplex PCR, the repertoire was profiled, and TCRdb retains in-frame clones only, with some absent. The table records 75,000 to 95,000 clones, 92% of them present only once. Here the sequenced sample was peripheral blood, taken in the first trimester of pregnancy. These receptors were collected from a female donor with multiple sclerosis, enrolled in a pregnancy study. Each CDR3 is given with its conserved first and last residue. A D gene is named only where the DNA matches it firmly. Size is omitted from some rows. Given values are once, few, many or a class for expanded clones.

CDR3nt: TGTGCCAGCAGCTTAGTTGGGGTGGCGGGGGCTGAAGCTTTCTTT; CDR3aa: CASSLVGVAGAEAFF; d_gene: .; abundance: .; v_gene: TRBV7-8; j_gene: TRBJ1-1; len: 15
CDR3nt: TGTGCCAGCAACGAGGGTTATAGCAATCAGCCCCAGCATTTT; CDR3aa: CASNEGYSNQPQHF; d_gene: .; abundance: .; v_gene: TRBV27; j_gene: TRBJ1-5; len: 14
CDR3nt: TGTGCCAGCAGCTCCGCGGGGGCAGATCAGCCCCAGCATTTT; CDR3aa: CASSSAGADQPQHF; d_gene: .; abundance: few; v_gene: TRBV27; j_gene: TRBJ1-5; len: 14
CDR3nt: TGTGCCAGCACCGAGGGAGGGGCGGGCTATGGCTACACCTTC; CDR3aa: CASTEGGAGYGYTF; d_gene: .; abundance: few; v_gene: TRBV2; j_gene: TRBJ1-2; len: 14
CDR3nt: TGTGCCAGCAGTGAACGCAGTTATACTAGCGGGAGAGGGGGCACAGATACGCAGTATTTT; CDR3aa: CASSERSYTSGRGGTDTQYF; d_gene: TRBD2; abundance: .; v_gene: TRBV2; j_gene: TRBJ2-3; len: 20
CDR3nt: TGTGCCAGCAGACAAACAGGGGGCGGAGGCACAGATACGCAGTATTTT; CDR3aa: CASRQTGGGGTDTQYF; d_gene: TRBD1; abundance: .; v_gene: TRBV7-2; j_gene: TRBJ2-3; len: 16
CDR3nt: TGTGCCAGCAGTCAAGGGACAGGGGATTACTATGGCTACACCTTC; CDR3aa: CASSQGTGDYYGYTF; d_gene: TRBD1; abundance: .; v_gene: TRBV2; j_gene: TRBJ1-2; len: 15
CDR3nt: TGTGCCAGCAGCGAAGGACTAGCGGGATTAAGGGAGCAGTTCTTC; CDR3aa: CASSEGLAGLREQFF; d_gene: TRBD2; abundance: .; v_gene: TRBV7-3; j_gene: TRBJ2-1; len: 15
CDR3nt: TGTGCCAGCAGTGAAATCCGGGACAGTAATGAAAAACTGTTTTTT; CDR3aa: CASSEIRDSNEKLFF; d_gene: TRBD1; abundance: .; v_gene: TRBV25-1; j_gene: TRBJ1-4; len: 15
CDR3nt: TGTGCCAGCAGTTTATATGAGGGATTCACTGAAGCTTTCTTT; CDR3aa: CASSLYEGFTEAFF; d_gene: .; abundance: .; v_gene: TRBV28; j_gene: TRBJ1-1; len: 14
CDR3nt: TGTGCCAGCAGTTACCTGGACAGGGGGCACTACGAGCAGTACTTC; CDR3aa: CASSYLDRGHYEQYF; d_gene: TRBD1; abundance: .; v_gene: TRBV6-5; j_gene: TRBJ2-7; len: 15
CDR3nt: TGTGCCAGCAGTTACTCGCAGATAGCGTGGAGCGAGCAGTACTTC; CDR3aa: CASSYSQIAWSEQYF; d_gene: .; abundance: .; v_gene: TRBV6-5; j_gene: TRBJ2-7; len: 15
CDR3nt: TGCGCCAGCAGCTATTACACAGATACGCAGTATTTT; CDR3aa: CASSYYTDTQYF; d_gene: .; abundance: .; v_gene: TRBV5-1; j_gene: TRBJ2-3; len: 12
CDR3nt: TGTGCCTGGACCGGAAAACCGGGACACACGTCCTACGAGCAGTACTTC; CDR3aa: CAWTGKPGHTSYEQYF; d_gene: .; abundance: .; v_gene: TRBV30; j_gene: TRBJ2-7; len: 16
CDR3nt: TGTGCCAGCAGCGTTAATTTCTTTGGAGGAAATGAGCAGTTCTTC; CDR3aa: CASSVNFFGGNEQFF; d_gene: .; abundance: .; v_gene: TRBV7-9; j_gene: TRBJ2-1; len: 15
CDR3nt: TGCAGCGTGCGCTCGGGAGGCGGACAAGAGACCCAGTACTTC; CDR3aa: CSVRSGGGQETQYF; d_gene: TRBD2; abundance: few; v_gene: TRBV29-1; j_gene: TRBJ2-5; len: 14
CDR3nt: TGTGCCAGCAGCCTCCTGACTAGCGGGGTGGAAGAGACCCAGTACTTC; CDR3aa: CASSLLTSGVEETQYF; d_gene: TRBD2; abundance: .; v_gene: TRBV7-8; j_gene: TRBJ2-5; len: 16
CDR3nt: TGTGCCTGGTCCTTCGGACAGGGGGGGTACGAGCAGTACTTC; CDR3aa: CAWSFGQGGYEQYF; d_gene: TRBD1; abundance: .; v_gene: TRBV30; j_gene: TRBJ2-7; len: 14
CDR3nt: TGTGCCTGGGCCCCGGCGGGGACAGGGGCTAACTATGGCTACACCTTC; CDR3aa: CAWAPAGTGANYGYTF; d_gene: TRBD1; abundance: .; v_gene: TRBV30; j_gene: TRBJ1-2; len: 16
CDR3nt: TGTGCCAGCAGCAAGGGGGATAATGAGCAGTTCTTC; CDR3aa: CASSKGDNEQFF; d_gene: .; abundance: .; v_gene: TRBV13; j_gene: TRBJ2-1; len: 12
CDR3nt: TGTGCCAGCAGCCCACTGGCTGGGAGCCCAGATACGCAGTATTTT; CDR3aa: CASSPLAGSPDTQYF; d_gene: .; abundance: .; v_gene: TRBV7-2; j_gene: TRBJ2-3; len: 15
CDR3nt: TGTGCCAGCAGCTCAGAGGTAGATACGCAGTATTTT; CDR3aa: CASSSEVDTQYF; d_gene: .; abundance: .; v_gene: TRBV7-8; j_gene: TRBJ2-3; len: 12
CDR3nt: TGTGCCAGCAGTGACAGTACCGCGAACACCGGGGAGCTGTTTTTT; CDR3aa: CASSDSTANTGELFF; d_gene: .; abundance: .; v_gene: TRBV28; j_gene: TRBJ2-2; len: 15
CDR3nt: TGTGCCAGCAGTTACTCGGGGGGGCTTAACACCGGGGAGCTGTTTTTT; CDR3aa: CASSYSGGLNTGELFF; d_gene: .; abundance: .; v_gene: TRBV6-5; j_gene: TRBJ2-2; len: 16
CDR3nt: TGTGCCAGCAGTCCCTTGGACAGAAATCAGCCCCAGCATTTT; CDR3aa: CASSPLDRNQPQHF; d_gene: .; abundance: .; v_gene: TRBV28; j_gene: TRBJ1-5; len: 14
CDR3nt: TGCGCCAGGATTCCCACCGGCCGGGACAGGGACTACGAGCAGTACTTC; CDR3aa: CARIPTGRDRDYEQYF; d_gene: TRBD1; abundance: .; v_gene: TRBV5-1; j_gene: TRBJ2-7; len: 16
CDR3nt: TGTGCCACCTACGACAGGAACACGAACACCGGGGAGCTGTTTTTT; CDR3aa: CATYDRNTNTGELFF; d_gene: .; abundance: .; v_gene: TRBV6-5; j_gene: TRBJ2-2; len: 15
CDR3nt: TGTGCCAGCAGTGAAGCACGTAGCCCCCAGTACTTC; CDR3aa: CASSEARSPQYF; d_gene: .; abundance: .; v_gene: TRBV6-1; j_gene: TRBJ2-5; len: 12
CDR3nt: TGTGCCAGCAGCCAAGGCTTGGGACTAGACCAAGAGACCCAGTACTTC; CDR3aa: CASSQGLGLDQETQYF; d_gene: TRBD2; abundance: .; v_gene: TRBV4-2; j_gene: TRBJ2-5; len: 16
CDR3nt: TGTGCCAGCAGTCAAGGGGGGGGACATATGAACACTGAAGCTTTCTTT; CDR3aa: CASSQGGGHMNTEAFF; d_gene: .; abundance: .; v_gene: TRBV27; j_gene: TRBJ1-1; len: 16
CDR3nt: TGTGCCAGCAGTCCAAGGACCGGACTAGCGGGACAGAACACCGGGGAGCTGTTTTTT; CDR3aa: CASSPRTGLAGQNTGELFF; d_gene: TRBD2; abundance: .; v_gene: TRBV27; j_gene: TRBJ2-2; len: 19